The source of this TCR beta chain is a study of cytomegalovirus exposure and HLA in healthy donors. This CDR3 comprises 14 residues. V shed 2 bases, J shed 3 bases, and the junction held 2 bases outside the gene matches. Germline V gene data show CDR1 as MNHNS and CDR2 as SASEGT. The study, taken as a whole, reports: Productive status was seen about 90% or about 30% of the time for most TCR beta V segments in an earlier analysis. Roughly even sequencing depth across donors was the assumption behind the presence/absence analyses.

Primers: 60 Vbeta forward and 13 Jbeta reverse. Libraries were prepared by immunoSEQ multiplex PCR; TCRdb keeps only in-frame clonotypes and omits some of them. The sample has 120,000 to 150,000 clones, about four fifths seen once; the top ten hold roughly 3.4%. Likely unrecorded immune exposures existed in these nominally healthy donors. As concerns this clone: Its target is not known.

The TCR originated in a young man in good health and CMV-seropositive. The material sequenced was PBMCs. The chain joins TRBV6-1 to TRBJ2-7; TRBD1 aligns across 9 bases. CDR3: CASSERGQGYEQYF. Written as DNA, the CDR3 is TGTGCCAGCAGTGAACGGGGACAGGGCTACGAGCAGTACTTC.